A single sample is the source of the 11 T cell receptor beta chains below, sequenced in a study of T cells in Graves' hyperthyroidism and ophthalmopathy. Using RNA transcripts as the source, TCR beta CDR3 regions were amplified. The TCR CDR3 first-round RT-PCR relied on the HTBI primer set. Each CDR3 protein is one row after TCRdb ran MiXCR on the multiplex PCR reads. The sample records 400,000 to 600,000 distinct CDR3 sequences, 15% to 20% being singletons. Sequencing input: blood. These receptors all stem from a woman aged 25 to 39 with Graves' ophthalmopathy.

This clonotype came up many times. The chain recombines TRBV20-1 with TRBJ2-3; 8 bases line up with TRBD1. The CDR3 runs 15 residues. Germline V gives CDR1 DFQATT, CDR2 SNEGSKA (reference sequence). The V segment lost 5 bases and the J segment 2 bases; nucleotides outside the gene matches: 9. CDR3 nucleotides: TGCAGTGCTGCTGACAGGGGTTTTTCCACAGATACGCAGTATTTT. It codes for CSAADRGFSTDTQYF.

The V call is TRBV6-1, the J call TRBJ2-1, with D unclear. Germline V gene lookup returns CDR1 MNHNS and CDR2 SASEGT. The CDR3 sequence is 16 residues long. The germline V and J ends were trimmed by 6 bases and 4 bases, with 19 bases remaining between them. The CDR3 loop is CASSFTRAVGYNEQFF. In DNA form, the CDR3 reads TGTGCCAGCAGCTTCACCCGCGCGGTGGGGTACAATGAGCAGTTCTTC.

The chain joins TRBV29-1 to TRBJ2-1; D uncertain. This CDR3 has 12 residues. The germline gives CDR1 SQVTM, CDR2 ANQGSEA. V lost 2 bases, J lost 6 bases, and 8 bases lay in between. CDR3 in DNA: TGCAGCGTTGAATTTTGGGGCAATGAGCAGTTCTTC. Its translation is CSVEFWGNEQFF.

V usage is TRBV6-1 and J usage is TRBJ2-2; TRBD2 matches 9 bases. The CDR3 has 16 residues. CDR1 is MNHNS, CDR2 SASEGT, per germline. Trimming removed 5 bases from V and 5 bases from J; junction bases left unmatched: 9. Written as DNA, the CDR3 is TGTGCCAGCAGTTCGCCGAAGAGCGGGAGGACCGGGGAGCTGTTTTTT. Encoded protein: CASSSPKSGRTGELFF.

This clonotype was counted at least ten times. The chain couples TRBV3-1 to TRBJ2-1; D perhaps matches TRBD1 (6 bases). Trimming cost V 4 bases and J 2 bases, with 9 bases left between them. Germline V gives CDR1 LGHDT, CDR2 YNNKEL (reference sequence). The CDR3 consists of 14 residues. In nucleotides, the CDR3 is TGTGCCAGCAGCCTCGGGACAACCTACAATGAGCAGTTCTTC. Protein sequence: CASSLGTTYNEQFF.

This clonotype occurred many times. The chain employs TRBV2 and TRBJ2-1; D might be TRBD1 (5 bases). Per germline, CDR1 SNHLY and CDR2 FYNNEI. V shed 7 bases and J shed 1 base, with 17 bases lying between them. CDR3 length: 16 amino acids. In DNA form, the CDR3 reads TGTGCCAGCATAAGGGGTGCATCCTTTTCCTACAATGAGCAGTTCTTC. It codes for CASIRGASFSYNEQFF.

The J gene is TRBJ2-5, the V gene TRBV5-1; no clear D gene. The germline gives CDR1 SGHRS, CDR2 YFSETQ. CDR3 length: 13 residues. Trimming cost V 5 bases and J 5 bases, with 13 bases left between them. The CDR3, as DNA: TGCGCCAGCAGTCCGGCCTCATGGGAGACCCAGTACTTC. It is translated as CASSPASWETQYF.

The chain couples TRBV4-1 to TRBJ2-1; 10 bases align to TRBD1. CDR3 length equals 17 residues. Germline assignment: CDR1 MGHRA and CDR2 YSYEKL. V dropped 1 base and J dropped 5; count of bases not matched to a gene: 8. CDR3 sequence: CASSQVFGGQGDNEQFF. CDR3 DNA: TGCGCCAGCAGCCAAGTGTTTGGAGGACAGGGGGACAATGAGCAGTTCTTC.

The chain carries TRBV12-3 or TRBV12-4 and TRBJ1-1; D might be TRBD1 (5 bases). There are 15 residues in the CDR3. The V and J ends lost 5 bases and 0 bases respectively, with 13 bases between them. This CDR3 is CASSPGARLNTEAFF. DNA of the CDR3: TGTGCCAGCAGTCCCGGGGCCAGGTTGAACACTGAAGCTTTCTTT.

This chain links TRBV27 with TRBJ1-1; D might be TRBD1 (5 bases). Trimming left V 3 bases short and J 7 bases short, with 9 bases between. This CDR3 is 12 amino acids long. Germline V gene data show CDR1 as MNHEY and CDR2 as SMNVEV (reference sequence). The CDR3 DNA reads TGTGCCAGCAGTTTTGGGACGGGTGAAGCTTTCTTT. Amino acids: CASSFGTGEAFF.

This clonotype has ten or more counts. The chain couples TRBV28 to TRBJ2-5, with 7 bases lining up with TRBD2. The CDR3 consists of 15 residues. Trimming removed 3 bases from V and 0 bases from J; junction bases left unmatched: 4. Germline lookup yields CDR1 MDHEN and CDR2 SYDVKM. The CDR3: CASSFWGGDQETQYF. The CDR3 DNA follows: TGTGCCAGCAGTTTTTGGGGAGGGGACCAAGAGACCCAGTACTTC. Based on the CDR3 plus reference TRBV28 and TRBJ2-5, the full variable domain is DVKVTQSSRYLVKRTGEKVFLECVQDMDHENMFWYRQDPGLGLRLIYFSYDVKMKEKGDIPEGYSVSREKKERFSLILESASTNQTSMYLCASSFWGGDQETQYFGPGTRLLVL.